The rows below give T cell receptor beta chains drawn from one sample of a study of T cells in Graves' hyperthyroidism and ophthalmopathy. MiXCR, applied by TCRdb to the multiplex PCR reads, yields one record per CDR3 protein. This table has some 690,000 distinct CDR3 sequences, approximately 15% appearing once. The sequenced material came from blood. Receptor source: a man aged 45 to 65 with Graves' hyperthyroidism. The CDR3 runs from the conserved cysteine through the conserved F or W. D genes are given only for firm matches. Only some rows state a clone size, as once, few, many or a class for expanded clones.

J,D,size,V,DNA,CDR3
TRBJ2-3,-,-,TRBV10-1,TGCGCCAGCAGTGAGTCTGGGGGCTCCTTGCTCGTGGATACGCAGTATTTT,CASSESGGSLLVDTQYF
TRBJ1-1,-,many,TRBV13,TGTGCCAGCAGCCCACAGGACCTCACACACACTGAAGCTTTCTTT,CASSPQDLTHTEAFF
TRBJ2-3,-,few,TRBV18,TGTGCCAGCTCACCACGAAACATAGGCACAGATACGCAGTATTTT,CASSPRNIGTDTQYF
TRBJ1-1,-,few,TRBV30,TGTGCCTGGAGTTACCTCTCTGGTGAAGCTTTCTTT,CAWSYLSGEAFF
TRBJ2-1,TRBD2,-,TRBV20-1,TGCAGTGCTAGACAGGCCCTGGGAGCGGGAGTTTACAATGAGCAGTTCTTC,CSARQALGAGVYNEQFF
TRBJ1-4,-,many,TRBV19,TGTGCCAGTAGTATCGGTGCAACTAATGAAAAACTGTTTTTT,CASSIGATNEKLFF
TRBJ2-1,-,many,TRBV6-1,TGTGCCAGCAGTGGAATCGGACTCGCCACCTACAATGAGCAGTTCTTC,CASSGIGLATYNEQFF
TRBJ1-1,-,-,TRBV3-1,TGTGCCAGCAGCCAAGTCTGGCAACGGACAGAACTCAACACTGAAGCTTTCTTT,CASSQVWQRTELNTEAFF
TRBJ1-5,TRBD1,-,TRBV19,TGTGCCAGTAGTATCGGGACAGTTAGCAATCAGCCCCAGCATTTT,CASSIGTVSNQPQHF
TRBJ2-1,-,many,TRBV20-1,TGCAGTGCTAGGGAGTACTCCTACAATGAGCAGTTCTTC,CSAREYSYNEQFF
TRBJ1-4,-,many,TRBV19,TGTGCCAGTAGTCCCGGCGGGTCAACTAATGAAAAACTGTTTTTT,CASSPGGSTNEKLFF
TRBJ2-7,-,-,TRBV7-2,TGTGCCAGCAGCTCTCGGGGCCGTGGGGTCTACGAGCAGTACTTC,CASSSRGRGVYEQYF
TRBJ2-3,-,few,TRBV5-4,TGTGCCAGCAGCCCTCTTCCGACCGGCGCAGATACGCAGTATTTT,CASSPLPTGADTQYF
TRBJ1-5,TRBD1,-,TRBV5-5,TGTGCCAGCAGCTTGGGGACAGGGACAAAGAATCAGCCCCAGCATTTT,CASSLGTGTKNQPQHF